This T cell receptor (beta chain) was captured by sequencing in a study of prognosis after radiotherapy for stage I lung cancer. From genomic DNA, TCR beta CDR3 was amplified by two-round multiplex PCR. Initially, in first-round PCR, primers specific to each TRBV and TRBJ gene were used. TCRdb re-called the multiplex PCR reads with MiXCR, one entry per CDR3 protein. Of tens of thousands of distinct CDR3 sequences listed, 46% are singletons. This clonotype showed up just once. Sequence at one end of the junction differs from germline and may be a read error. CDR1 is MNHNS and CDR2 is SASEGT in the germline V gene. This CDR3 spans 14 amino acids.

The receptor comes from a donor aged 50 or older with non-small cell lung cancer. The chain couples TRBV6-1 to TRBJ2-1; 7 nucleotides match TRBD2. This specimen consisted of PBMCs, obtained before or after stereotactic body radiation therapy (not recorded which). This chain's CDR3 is CASSVEIGRDEQLF. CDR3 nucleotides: TGTGCCAGCAGTGTTGAGATAGGGAGGGATGAGCAGTTATTC.